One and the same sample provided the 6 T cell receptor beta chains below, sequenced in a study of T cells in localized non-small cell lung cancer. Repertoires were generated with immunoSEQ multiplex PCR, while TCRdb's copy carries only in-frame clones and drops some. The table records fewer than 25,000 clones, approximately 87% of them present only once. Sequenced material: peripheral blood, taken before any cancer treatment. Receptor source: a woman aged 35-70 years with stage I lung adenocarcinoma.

CDR3 sequence reads: CASRAASPNYGYTF. For the CDR3, the DNA is TGTGCCAGCAGAGCGGCCTCACCTAACTATGGCTACACCTTC. The chain combines TRBV27 with TRBJ1-2, with no clear D. Looked up from germline, CDR1 is MNHEY and CDR2 is SMNVEV (reference sequence). Trimming removed 6 bases from V and 0 bases from J, with 11 bases in between. The CDR3 runs to 14 residues.

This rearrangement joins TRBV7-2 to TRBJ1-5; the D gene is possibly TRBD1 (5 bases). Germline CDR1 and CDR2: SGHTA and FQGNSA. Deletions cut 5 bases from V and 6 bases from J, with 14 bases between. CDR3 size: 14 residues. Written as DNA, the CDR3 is TGTGCCAGCAGCGAACAGGACAATCTTCAGCCCCAGCATTTT. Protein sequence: CASSEQDNLQPQHF.

The CDR3 sequence: CAWSVRSGNNEKLFF. The DNA for the CDR3 is TGTGCCTGGAGTGTACGTTCGGGCAATAATGAAAAACTGTTTTTT. The chain is built from TRBV30 and TRBJ1-4, with D unclear. CDR1 GTSNPN and CDR2 SVGIG come from the germline V gene (reference sequence). The CDR3 totals 15 residues. The ends were cut back, 0 bases at V and 4 bases at J, with 12 bases in the middle.

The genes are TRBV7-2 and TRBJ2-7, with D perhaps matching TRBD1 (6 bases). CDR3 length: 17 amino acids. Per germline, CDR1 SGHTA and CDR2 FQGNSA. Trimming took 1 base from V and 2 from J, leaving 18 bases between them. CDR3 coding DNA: TGTGCCAGCAGCTTAGAGGGGGTTGGGGCGTACCCCTACGAGCAGTACTTC. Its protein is CASSLEGVGAYPYEQYF.

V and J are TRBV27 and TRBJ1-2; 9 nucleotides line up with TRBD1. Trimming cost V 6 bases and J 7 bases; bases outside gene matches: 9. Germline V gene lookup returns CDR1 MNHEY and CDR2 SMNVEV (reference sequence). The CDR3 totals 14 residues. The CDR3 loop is CASRYRGPTGGYTF. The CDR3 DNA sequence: TGTGCCAGCAGGTACAGGGGGCCGACTGGTGGCTACACCTTC.

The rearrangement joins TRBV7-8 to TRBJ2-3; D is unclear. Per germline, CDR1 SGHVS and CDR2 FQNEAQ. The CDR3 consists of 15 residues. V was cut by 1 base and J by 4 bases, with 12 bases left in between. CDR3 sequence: CASSLGASLSDTQYF. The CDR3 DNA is TGTGCCAGCAGCTTAGGAGCTAGTCTATCAGATACGCAGTATTTT.